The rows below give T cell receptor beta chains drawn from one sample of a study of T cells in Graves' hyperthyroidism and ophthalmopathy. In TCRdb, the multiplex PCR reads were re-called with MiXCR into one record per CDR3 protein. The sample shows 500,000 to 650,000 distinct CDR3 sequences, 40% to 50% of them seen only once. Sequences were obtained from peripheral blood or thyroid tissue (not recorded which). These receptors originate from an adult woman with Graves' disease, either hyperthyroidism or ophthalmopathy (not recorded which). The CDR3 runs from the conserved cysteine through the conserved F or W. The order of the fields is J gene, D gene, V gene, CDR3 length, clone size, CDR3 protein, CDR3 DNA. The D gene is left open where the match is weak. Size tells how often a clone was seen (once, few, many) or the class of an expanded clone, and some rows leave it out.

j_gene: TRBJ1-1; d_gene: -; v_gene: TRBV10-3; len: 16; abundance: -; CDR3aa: CAISARGGQGNTEAFF; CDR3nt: TGTGCCATCAGTGCCCGGGGGGGGCAAGGAAACACTGAAGCTTTCTTT
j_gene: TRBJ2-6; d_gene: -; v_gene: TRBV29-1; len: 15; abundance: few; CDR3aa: CSVAGGGSGANVLTF; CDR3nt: TGCAGCGTTGCAGGGGGAGGCTCTGGGGCCAACGTCCTGACTTTC
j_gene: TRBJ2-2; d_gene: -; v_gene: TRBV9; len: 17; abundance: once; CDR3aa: CASSANRIKQDTGELFF; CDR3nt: TGTGCCAGCAGCGCGAATAGGATCAAACAGGACACCGGGGAGCTGTTTTTT
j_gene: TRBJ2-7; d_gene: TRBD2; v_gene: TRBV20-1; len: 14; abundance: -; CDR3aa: CSAAGTSASYEQYF; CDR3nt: TGCAGTGCAGCCGGGACTAGCGCTTCCTACGAGCAGTACTTC
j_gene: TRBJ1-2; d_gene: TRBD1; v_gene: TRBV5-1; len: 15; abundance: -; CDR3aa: CASSGGTGPGDGYTF; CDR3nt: TGCGCCAGCAGCGGCGGGACAGGGCCCGGGGATGGCTACACCTTC
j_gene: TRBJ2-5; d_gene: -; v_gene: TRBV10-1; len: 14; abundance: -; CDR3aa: CASRERLLQETQYF; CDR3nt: TGCGCCAGCCGCGAAAGACTACTCCAAGAGACCCAGTACTTC
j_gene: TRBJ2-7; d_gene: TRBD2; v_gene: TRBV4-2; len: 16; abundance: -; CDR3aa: CASSQGLAGGLSEQYF; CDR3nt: TGTGCCAGCAGCCAAGGACTAGCGGGAGGGCTAAGCGAGCAGTACTTC
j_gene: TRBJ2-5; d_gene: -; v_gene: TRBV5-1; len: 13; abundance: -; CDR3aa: CASSPGGKETQYF; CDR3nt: TGCGCCAGCAGCCCGGGGGGCAAAGAGACCCAGTACTTC
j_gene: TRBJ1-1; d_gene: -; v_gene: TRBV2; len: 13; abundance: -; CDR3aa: CASSRTGYTEAFF; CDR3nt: TGTGCCAGCAGTCGTACAGGGTACACTGAAGCTTTCTTT
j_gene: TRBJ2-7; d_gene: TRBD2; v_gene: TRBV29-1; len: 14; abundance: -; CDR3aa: CSVVGLAGVYEQYF; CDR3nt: TGCAGCGTTGTTGGACTAGCGGGAGTCTACGAGCAGTACTTC
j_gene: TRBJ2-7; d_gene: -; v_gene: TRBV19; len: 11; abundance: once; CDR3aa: CASSSYTEQYF; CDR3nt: TGTGCCAGTAGTAGCTACACCGAGCAGTACTTC
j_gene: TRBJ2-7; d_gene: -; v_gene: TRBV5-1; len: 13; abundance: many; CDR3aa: CASSLDSIGEQYF; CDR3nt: TGCGCCAGCTCGCTGGACTCTATCGGTGAGCAGTACTTC
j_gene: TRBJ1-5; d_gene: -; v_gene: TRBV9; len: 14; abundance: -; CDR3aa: CASSGWSGNQPQHF; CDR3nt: TGCGCCAGCAGCGGATGGTCGGGGAATCAGCCCCAGCATTTT
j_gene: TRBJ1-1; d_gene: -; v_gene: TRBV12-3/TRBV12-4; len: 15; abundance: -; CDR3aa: CASSLVTGKNTEAFF; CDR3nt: TGTGCCAGCAGTTTAGTTACAGGGAAGAACACTGAAGCTTTCTTT
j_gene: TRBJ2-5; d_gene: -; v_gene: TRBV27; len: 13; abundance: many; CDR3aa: CASRPSGVETQYF; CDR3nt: TGTGCCAGCAGGCCATCGGGGGTCGAGACCCAGTACTTC
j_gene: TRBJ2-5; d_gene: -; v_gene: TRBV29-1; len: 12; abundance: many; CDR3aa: CSVVELARAQYF; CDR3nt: TGCAGCGTTGTTGAACTAGCAAGGGCCCAGTACTTC
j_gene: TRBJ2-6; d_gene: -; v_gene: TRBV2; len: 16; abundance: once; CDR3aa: CASSNLEASGANVLTF; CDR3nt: TGTGCCAGCAGCAACCTAGAGGCATCTGGGGCCAACGTCCTGACTTTC
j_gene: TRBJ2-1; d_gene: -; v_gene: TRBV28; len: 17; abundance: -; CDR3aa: CASSLLSPGQTYNEQFF; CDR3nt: TGTGCCAGCAGTTTACTTTCCCCGGGACAAACCTACAATGAGCAGTTCTTC
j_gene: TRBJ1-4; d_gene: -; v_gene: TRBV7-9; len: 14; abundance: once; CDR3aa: CASSGASPNEKLFF; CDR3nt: TGTGCCAGCAGTGGGGCTAGCCCTAATGAAAAACTGTTTTTT
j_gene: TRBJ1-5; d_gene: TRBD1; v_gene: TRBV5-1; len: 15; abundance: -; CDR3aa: CASSVVGGQPEPQHF; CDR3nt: TGCGCCAGCAGCGTTGTGGGGGGACAGCCGGAGCCCCAGCATTTT
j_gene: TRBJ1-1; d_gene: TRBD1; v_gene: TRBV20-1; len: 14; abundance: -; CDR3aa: CSARSRGRGGEAFF; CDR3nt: TGCAGTGCCCGCAGCAGGGGGCGGGGAGGTGAAGCTTTCTTT
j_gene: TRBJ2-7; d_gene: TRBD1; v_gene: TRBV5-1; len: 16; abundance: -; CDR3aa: CASSTSALTGGYEQYF; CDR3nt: TGCGCCAGCAGCACCAGTGCGCTTACAGGGGGCTACGAGCAGTACTTC
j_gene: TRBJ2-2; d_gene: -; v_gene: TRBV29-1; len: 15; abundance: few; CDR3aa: CSVALGGELTGELFF; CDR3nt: TGCAGCGTTGCGTTGGGGGGAGAGCTAACCGGGGAGCTGTTTTTT
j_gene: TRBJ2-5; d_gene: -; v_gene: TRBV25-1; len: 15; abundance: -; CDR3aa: CASSEWGSTIETQYF; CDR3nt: TGTGCCAGCAGTGAATGGGGCAGCACCATCGAGACCCAGTACTTC
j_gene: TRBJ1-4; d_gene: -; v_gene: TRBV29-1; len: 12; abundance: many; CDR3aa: CSATSPEEKLFF; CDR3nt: TGCAGCGCGACAAGCCCTGAGGAAAAACTGTTTTTT
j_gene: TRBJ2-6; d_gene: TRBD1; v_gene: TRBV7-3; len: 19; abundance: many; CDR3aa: CASSLRSGGPSSGANVLTF; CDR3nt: TGTGCCAGCAGCCTCAGATCAGGGGGCCCGAGCTCTGGGGCCAACGTCCTGACTTTC
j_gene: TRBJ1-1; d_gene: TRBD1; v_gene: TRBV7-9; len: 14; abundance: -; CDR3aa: CASSDGQGAWEAFF; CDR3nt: TGTGCCAGCAGCGACGGACAGGGGGCGTGGGAAGCTTTCTTT
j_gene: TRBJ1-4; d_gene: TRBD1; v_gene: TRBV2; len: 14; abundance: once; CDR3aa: CASSGTGLNEELFF; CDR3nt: TGTGCCAGCAGTGGGACAGGGTTAAATGAAGAACTGTTTTTT
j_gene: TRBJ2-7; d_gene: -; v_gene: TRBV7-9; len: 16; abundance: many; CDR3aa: CASSSDLDRFPYEQYF; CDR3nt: TGTGCCAGCAGCTCGGACCTAGACAGGTTCCCCTACGAGCAGTACTTC
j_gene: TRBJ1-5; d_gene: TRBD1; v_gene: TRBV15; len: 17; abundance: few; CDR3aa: CATSSSGTGAYNQPQHF; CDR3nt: TGTGCCACCAGCAGCTCCGGGACAGGGGCTTACAATCAGCCCCAGCATTTT
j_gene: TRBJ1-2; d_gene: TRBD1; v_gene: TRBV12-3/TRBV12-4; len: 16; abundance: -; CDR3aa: CASSVTGQPNVYGYTF; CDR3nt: TGTGCCAGCAGCGTGACGGGACAGCCTAATGTGTATGGCTACACCTTC
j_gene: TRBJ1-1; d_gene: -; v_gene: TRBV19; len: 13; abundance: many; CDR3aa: CASSSRVRTEAFF; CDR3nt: TGTGCCAGTAGTAGCAGGGTCAGAACTGAAGCTTTCTTT
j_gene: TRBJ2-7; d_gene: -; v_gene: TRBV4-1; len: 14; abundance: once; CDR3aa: CASSQEYTGYEQYF; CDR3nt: TGCGCCAGCAGCCAAGAGTACACAGGCTACGAGCAGTACTTC
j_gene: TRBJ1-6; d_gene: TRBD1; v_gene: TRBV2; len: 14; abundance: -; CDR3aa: CTSTLTGGNSPLHF; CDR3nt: TGTACCAGCACCCTGACAGGGGGCAATTCACCCCTCCACTTT
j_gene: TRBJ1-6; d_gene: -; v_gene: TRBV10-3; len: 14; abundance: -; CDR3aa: CAIRDSSQNSPLHF; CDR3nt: TGTGCCATCAGGGACAGTTCCCAGAATTCACCCCTCCACTTT
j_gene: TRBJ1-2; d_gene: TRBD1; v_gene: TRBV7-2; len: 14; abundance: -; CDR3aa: CASSVDRGLDGYTF; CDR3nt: TGTGCCAGCAGCGTCGACAGGGGTTTGGATGGCTACACCTTC
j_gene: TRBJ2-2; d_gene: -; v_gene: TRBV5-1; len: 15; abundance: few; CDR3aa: CASSLNPTNTGELFF; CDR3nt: TGCGCCAGCAGCTTAAACCCAACCAACACCGGGGAGCTGTTTTTT
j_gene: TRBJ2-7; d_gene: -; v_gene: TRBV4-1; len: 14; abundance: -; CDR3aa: CASSQEGQIYEQYF; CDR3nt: TGTGCCAGCAGCCAAGAAGGACAGATCTACGAGCAGTACTTC
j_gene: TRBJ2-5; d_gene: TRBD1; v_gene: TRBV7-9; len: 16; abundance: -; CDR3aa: CASSTQTGTYQETQYF; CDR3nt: TGTGCCAGTAGTACCCAGACAGGGACATACCAAGAGACCCAGTACTTC
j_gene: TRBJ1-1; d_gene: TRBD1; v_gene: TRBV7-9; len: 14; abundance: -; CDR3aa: CASSPTGVLGEAFF; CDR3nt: TGTGCCAGCAGCCCGACAGGGGTATTAGGTGAAGCTTTCTTT
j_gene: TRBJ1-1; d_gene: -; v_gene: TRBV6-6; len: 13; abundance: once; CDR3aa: CASSLRQNTEVFF; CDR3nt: TGTGCCAGCAGCCTTAGACAGAACACTGAAGTTTTCTTT
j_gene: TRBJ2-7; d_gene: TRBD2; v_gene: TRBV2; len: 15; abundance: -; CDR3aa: CASSEGGGRPYEQYF; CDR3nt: TGTGCCAGCAGTGAAGGCGGCGGGAGACCCTACGAGCAGTACTTC
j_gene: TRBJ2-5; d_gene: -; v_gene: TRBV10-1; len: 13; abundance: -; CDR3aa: CASSARREETQYF; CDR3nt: TGCGCCAGCAGCGCCAGGAGGGAGGAGACCCAGTACTTC
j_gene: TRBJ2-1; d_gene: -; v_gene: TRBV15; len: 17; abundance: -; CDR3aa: CATSRQRGSSNYNEQFF; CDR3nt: TGTGCCACCAGCAGACAACGGGGCAGCTCCAATTACAATGAGCAGTTCTTC
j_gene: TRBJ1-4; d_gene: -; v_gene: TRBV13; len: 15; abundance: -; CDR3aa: CASSLNGGSNEKLFF; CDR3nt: TGTGCCAGCAGTTTAAACGGGGGATCTAATGAAAAACTGTTTTTT